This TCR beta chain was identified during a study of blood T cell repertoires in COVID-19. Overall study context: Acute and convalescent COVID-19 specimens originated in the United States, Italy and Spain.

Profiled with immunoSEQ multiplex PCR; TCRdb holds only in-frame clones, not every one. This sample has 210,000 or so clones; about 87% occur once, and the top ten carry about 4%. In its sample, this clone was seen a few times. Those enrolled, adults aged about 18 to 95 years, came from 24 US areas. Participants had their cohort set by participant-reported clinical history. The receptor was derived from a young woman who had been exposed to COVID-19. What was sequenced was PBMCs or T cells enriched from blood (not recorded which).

This CDR3 is CASKQGAVTEAFF. CDR3 bases: TGTGCCAGCAAACAGGGGGCGGTCACTGAAGCTTTCTTT. The chain carries TRBV4-2 and TRBJ1-1, with 9 nucleotides matching TRBD1. Germline V lookup: CDR1 LGHNA, CDR2 YNFKEQ. Trimming removed 7 bases from V and 4 bases from J; junction bases left unmatched: 4. CDR3 length: 13 amino acids.